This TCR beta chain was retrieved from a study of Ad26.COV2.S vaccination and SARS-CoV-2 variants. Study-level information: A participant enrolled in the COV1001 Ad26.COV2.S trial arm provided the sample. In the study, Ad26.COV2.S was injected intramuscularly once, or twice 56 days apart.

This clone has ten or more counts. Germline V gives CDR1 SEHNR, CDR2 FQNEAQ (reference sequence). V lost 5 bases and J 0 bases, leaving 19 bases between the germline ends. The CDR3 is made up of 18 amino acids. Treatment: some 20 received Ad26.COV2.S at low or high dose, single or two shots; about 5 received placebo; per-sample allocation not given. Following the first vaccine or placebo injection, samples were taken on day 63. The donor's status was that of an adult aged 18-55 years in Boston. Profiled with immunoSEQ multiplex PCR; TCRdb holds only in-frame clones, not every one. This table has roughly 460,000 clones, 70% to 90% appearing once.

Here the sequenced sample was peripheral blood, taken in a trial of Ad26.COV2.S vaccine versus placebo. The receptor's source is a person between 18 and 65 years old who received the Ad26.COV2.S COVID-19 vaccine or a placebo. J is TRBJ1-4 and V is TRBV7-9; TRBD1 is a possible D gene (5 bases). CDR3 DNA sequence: TGTGCCAGCAGCATACGACAGACCGGGATCTCAACTAATGAAAAACTGTTTTTT. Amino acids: CASSIRQTGISTNEKLFF.